This TCR beta chain originates from a study of blood T cell repertoires in COVID-19 (dated by TCRdb to the early 2020s). In terms of the full investigation: Collaborator samples came from the United States, Italy and Spain and covered acute and convalescent phases of COVID-19. The samples were drawn from two sources: the first 160 participants of the ongoing ImmuneRACE study, and 1,000 to 1,500 subjects contributed by 6 global collaborators. Subjects who had been exposed to COVID-19, were actively infected with it, or had recovered from it provided the deeply sampled blood TCRbeta repertoires that made up the dataset. A freely available public database, intended as a resource for researchers studying the immune response to SARS-CoV-2, is where the repertoires were released. HLA class I and class II types, where available, came from metadata supplied by the sample provider rather than from assay-based typing. Nearly every sample came with metadata listing a de-identified subject ID, COVID-19 status, age in years and sex. The material from the prospective study consisted of cDNA or gDNA derived from T cells, B-cell-depleted T cells, or PBMCs. The paper's findings and limits, for the study overall: Clinical and demographic metadata were provided uncurated, with the amount varying by source and participant.

TCRbeta CDR3 regions were amplified from genomic DNA by means of the immunoSEQ Assay, a bias-controlled multiplex PCR. In the source study's methods: The number of nucleated cells in each sample was estimated by amplification of reference gene primers within the assay. To quantify the absolute abundance of each unique TCRbeta CDR3 rearrangement, sequence reads were collapsed and filtered. For each sample, productive Simpson clonality was calculated as the square root of Simpson's diversity index across productive rearrangements. Imported from immuneACCESS, the table was reduced by TCRdb to in-frame sequences with V and J called. These copies leave out some clones; in studies compared against another copy, an unresolved V gene accounts for under half, and the cause of the remainder is not known. V, J and clone size are those of that table, while D and trimming were read from the DNA. Counted in this sample were around 300,000 clones; approximately 89% of them appeared once. Around 1.6% of the sample goes to the ten largest clones.

In the germline V gene (reference sequence), CDR1 corresponds to LNHDA and CDR2 to SQIVND. The CDR3 numbers 15 residues from cysteine through phenylalanine. Only the CDR3 part of the read is kept: 45 bases, read in frame from the first base. V is pruned by 3 bases and J by 4 bases, leaving 6 bases of the junction without a gene match. This clone showed up just once. Its recognized antigen is unknown. Base qualities are missing; no much larger clone stands one base away. Other DNA sequences of this sample code for an identical CDR3. One collaborating source in Seattle enrolled patients while the patients were actively infected and followed the patients over time throughout the course of disease. Collaborating institutions collected whole blood in K2EDTA tubes following their own protocols. For TCRbeta analysis, collaborator samples were shipped as frozen whole blood, as isolated PBMCs, or as DNA extracted from either sample type.

The chain links TRBV19 with TRBJ2-7, and TRBD1 matches 10 of the central bases. Sample: peripheral blood. The clonotype originates from a woman aged 30 to 39 with COVID-19, enrolled during active disease. The DNA sequence is TGTGCCAGTAGTATCTCGGGACAGGGGAAATACGAGCAGTACTTC. Translated, it gives CASSISGQGKYEQYF.